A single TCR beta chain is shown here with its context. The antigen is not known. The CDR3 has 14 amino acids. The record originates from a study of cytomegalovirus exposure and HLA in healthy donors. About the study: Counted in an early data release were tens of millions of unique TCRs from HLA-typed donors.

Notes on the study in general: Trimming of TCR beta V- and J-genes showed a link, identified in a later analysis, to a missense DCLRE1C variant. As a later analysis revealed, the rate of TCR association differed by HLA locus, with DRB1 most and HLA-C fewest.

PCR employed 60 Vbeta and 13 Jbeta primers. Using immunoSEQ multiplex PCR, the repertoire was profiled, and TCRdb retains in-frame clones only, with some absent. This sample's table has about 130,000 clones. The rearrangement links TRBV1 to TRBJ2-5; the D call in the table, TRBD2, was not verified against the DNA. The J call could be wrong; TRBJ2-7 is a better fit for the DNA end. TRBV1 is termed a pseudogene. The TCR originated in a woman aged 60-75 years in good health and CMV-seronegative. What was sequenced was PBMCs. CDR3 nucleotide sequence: TGCACCAGCAGCCAGGAACGGGGGGCCTACGAGCAGTACTTC. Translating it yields CTSSQERGAYEQYF.